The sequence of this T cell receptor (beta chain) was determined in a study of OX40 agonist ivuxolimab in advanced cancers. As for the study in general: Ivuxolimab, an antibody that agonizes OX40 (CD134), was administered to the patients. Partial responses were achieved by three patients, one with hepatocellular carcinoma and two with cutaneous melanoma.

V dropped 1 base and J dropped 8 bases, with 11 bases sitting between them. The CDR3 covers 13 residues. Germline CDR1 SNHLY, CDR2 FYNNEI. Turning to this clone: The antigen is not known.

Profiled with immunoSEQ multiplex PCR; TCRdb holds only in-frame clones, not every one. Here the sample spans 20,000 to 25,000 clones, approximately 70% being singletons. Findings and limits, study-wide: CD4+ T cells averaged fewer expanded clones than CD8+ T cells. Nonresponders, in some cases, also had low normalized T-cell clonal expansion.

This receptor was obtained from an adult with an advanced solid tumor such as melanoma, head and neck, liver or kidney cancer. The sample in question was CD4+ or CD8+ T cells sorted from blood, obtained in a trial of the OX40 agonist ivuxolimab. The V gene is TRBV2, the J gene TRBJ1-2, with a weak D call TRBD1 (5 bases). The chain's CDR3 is CASSEVGHGGYTF. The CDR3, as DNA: TGTGCCAGCAGTGAAGTTGGACACGGGGGCTACACCTTC.